One and the same sample provided the 10 T cell receptor beta chains below, sequenced in a study of T-cell memory formation after mild COVID-19. A single record per CDR3 protein comes from TCRdb applying MiXCR to the 5' RACE reads. The profile covers 550,000 to 600,000 distinct CDR3 sequences, with 20% to 25% appearing a single time and approximately 8.4% taken by the ten largest. The sequenced sample consisted of PBMCs or a T cell subset sorted from them (not recorded which). The receptors derive from an adult woman who had mild COVID-19 (a few samples of this study predate the infection). Cell type and time point are not known.

The J gene is TRBJ2-7, the V gene TRBV20-1, with D possibly being TRBD1 (5 bases). The germline V gene encodes CDR1 DFQATT and CDR2 SNEGSKA (reference sequence). Trimming pared 5 bases from V and 1 base from J, leaving 9 bases between. CDR3 size: 12 residues. CDR3 coding DNA: TGCAGTGCTCAGGGAATGTCCTACGAGCAGTACTTC. Its protein product is CSAQGMSYEQYF.

This clonotype turned up a few times. The chain joins TRBV12-3 or TRBV12-4 to TRBJ2-5; 10 positions match TRBD2. The CDR3 is made up of 16 amino acids. The V segment lost 6 bases and the J segment 1 base; nucleotides outside the gene matches: 8. This CDR3 reads CASRPGLAAIQETQYF. The CDR3 region has the DNA TGTGCCAGCAGACCCGGACTAGCGGCAATCCAAGAGACCCAGTACTTC.

The chain couples TRBV9 to TRBJ2-5; perhaps TRBD1 as D (6 bases). Trimming removed 4 bases at V and 2 bases at J, with 18 bases between. This CDR3 contains 16 residues. Germline values: CDR1 SGDLS, CDR2 YYNGEE. CDR3 protein: CASSPGVANRQETQYF. CDR3 nucleotides: TGTGCCAGCAGCCCAGGGGTCGCTAACCGGCAAGAGACCCAGTACTTC.

The chain employs TRBV5-5 and TRBJ2-1; tentatively, D is TRBD2 (6 bases). V shed 4 bases and J shed 4 bases, with 30 bases lying between them. The CDR3 is 20 amino acids. Germline values: CDR1 SGHKS, CDR2 YYEKEE (reference sequence). This CDR3 reads CASSPRPLGAGEIVYNEQFF. CDR3 bases: TGTGCCAGCAGCCCTCGACCTTTGGGAGCGGGCGAGATAGTTTACAATGAGCAGTTCTTC.

CDR3 DNA: TGCAGCGAGGGCACCCCTGGTGGCTACACCTTC. As protein: CSEGTPGGYTF. The chain is built from TRBV29-1 and TRBJ1-2; no clear D gene. Germline lookup yields CDR1 SQVTM and CDR2 ANQGSEA. CDR3 size: 11 residues. Between the trimmed V and J ends, which lost 7 bases and 7 bases, there was a span of 13 bases.

The gene calls are TRBV20-1 and TRBJ2-4, with 11 bases lining up with TRBD2. The germline V gene encodes CDR1 DFQATT and CDR2 SNEGSKA (reference sequence). CDR3 length equals 18 residues. The V and J ends lost 2 bases and 0 bases, in that order; junction bases with no gene match: 9. CDR3 amino acids: CSARLTSGGTLAKNIQYF. The CDR3 DNA follows: TGCAGTGCTAGACTTACTAGCGGGGGAACCCTAGCCAAAAACATTCAGTACTTC.

This rearrangement joins TRBV20-1 to TRBJ2-1; TRBD2 matches at 8 bases. The CDR3 length is 15 residues. Trimming at V came to 1 base and at J to 5 bases, leaving 7 bases not matched to a gene. Looked up from germline, CDR1 is DFQATT and CDR2 is SNEGSKA (reference sequence). CDR3 sequence reads: CSARVRTSPNNEQFF. CDR3 nucleotide sequence: TGCAGTGCTAGAGTTAGGACTAGCCCGAACAATGAGCAGTTCTTC.

V usage is TRBV7-2 and J usage is TRBJ2-5; D is unclear. The germline V gene has CDR1 SGHTA and CDR2 FQGNSA. V lost 0 bases, J lost 4 bases, and 12 bases lay in between. The CDR3 extends over 15 amino acids. The CDR3: CASSLASKPRETQYF. The CDR3 DNA reads as TGTGCCAGCAGCTTAGCAAGCAAGCCTAGAGAGACCCAGTACTTC. Filled out from reference TRBV7-2 and TRBJ2-5, the complete variable domain reads GAGVSQSPSNKVTEKGKDVELRCDPISGHTALYWYRQSLGQGLEFLIYFQGNSAPDKSGLPSDRFSAERTGGSVSTLTIQRTQQEDSAVYLCASSLASKPRETQYFGPGTRLLVL.

This clonotype showed up just a few times. This chain joins TRBV6-5 and TRBJ1-5, with D possibly matching TRBD1 (6 bases). Per the germline V gene, CDR1 is MNHEY and CDR2 is SVGAGI. The germline V and J ends were trimmed by 4 bases and 6 bases, with 13 bases remaining between them. The CDR3 totals 14 residues. DNA for the CDR3: TGTGCCAGCAGTTCTAACAGGGCCGGTCAGCCCCAGCATTTT. Amino acids: CASSSNRAGQPQHF.

The V call is TRBV5-1, the J call TRBJ2-2, with 8 positions matching TRBD2. Germline V lookup: CDR1 SGHRS, CDR2 YFSETQ. Unmatched junction bases numbered 1, after V lost 3 bases and J lost 0 bases. The CDR3 is made up of 15 amino acids. CDR3 in amino acids: CASSWGLANTGELFF. DNA for the CDR3: TGCGCCAGCAGCTGGGGACTAGCGAACACCGGGGAGCTGTTTTTT.